These 11 T cell receptor beta chains were sequenced from one sample in a study of T cell responses to AZD1222 COVID-19 vaccine. The assay was immunoSEQ multiplex PCR, and TCRdb's table has in-frame clones only and misses some. The table records some 70,000 clones, roughly 84% of them present only once. The sample consisted of peripheral blood, taken on day 0 of AZD1222 vaccination. Source of these receptors: an adult in good health.

The V gene is TRBV6-1, the J gene TRBJ1-1; TRBD1 might be the D (6 bases). Between the trimmed V and J ends, which lost 2 bases and 5 bases, there was a span of 12 bases. Germline loops: CDR1 MNHNS, CDR2 SASEGT. This CDR3 region has 14 residues. CDR3 loop: CASSEKAGETEAFF. CDR3 nucleotide sequence: TGTGCCAGCAGTGAAAAGGCAGGGGAGACTGAAGCTTTCTTT.

The gene calls are TRBV25-1 and TRBJ1-6; D gene unclear. CDR3 length equals 12 residues. Germline lookup yields CDR1 MGHDK and CDR2 SYGVNS. The V end lost 3 bases, the J end lost 10 bases, and 7 bases lay between the germline ends. The CDR3 DNA follows: TGTGCCAGCAGTGAGGAATACTCACCCCTCCACTTT. Protein: CASSEEYSPLHF.

V usage is TRBV30 and J usage is TRBJ1-1; no firm D call. V was shortened by 0 bases and J by 7 bases, with 12 bases between the two germline ends. The length of the CDR3 is 13 residues. Germline V gene sequence: CDR1 GTSNPN, CDR2 SVGIG (reference sequence). The CDR3 nucleotides read TGTGCCTGGAGTGTATCCATGGGTAGTGAAGCTTTCTTT. Translating it yields CAWSVSMGSEAFF.

V usage is TRBV2 and J usage is TRBJ2-1; either TRBD1 or TRBD2 may supply D (5 bases each). Trimming cost V 6 bases and J 5 bases, with 17 bases left between them. The germline V gene has CDR1 SNHLY and CDR2 FYNNEI. The CDR3 is 15 residues long. The CDR3 nucleotides are TGTGCCAGCAGCGAACTCGGGACCCCAGACAATGAGCAGTTCTTC. Translating gives CASSELGTPDNEQFF.

The chain couples TRBV4-2 to TRBJ2-1; TRBD2 matches 11 bases. V was clipped by 1 base and J by 0 bases; unmatched bases: 5. Germline values: CDR1 LGHNA, CDR2 YNFKEQ. CDR3 size: 18 residues. The CDR3 spells CASSQGSSGGPSYNEQFF. CDR3 DNA sequence: TGTGCCAGCAGCCAAGGGTCTAGCGGGGGGCCCTCCTACAATGAGCAGTTCTTC.

This clone was found once. This sequence joins TRBV4-2 and TRBJ1-4, with unresolved D. The V gene's germline CDR1 is LGHNA and CDR2 YNFKEQ. The V gene lost 0 bases and the J gene lost 0 bases, with 8 bases spanning the gap. This CDR3 is 16 amino acids long. In DNA, the CDR3 is TGTGCCAGCAGCCAAGATGGCAGTGCAACTAATGAAAAACTGTTTTTT. Translated: CASSQDGSATNEKLFF.

DNA for the CDR3: TGTGCCTGGAGTGATGTTGGGGTAAACACTGAAGCTTTCTTT. It codes for CAWSDVGVNTEAFF. This rearrangement joins TRBV30 to TRBJ1-1; D ambiguous. The germline gives CDR1 GTSNPN, CDR2 SVGIG (reference sequence). V was clipped by 1 base and J by 2 bases, with 11 bases between them. The CDR3 is 14 amino acids.

J is TRBJ2-7 and V is TRBV3-1 (or the pseudogene TRBV3-2); tentative D call: TRBD1 (5 bases). The CDR3 length is 14 residues. Trimming removed 4 bases at V and 2 bases at J, with 12 bases between. Germline V gene sequence: CDR1 LGHDT, CDR2 YNNKEL (reference sequence). The CDR3 DNA sequence: TGTGCCAGCAGCCGGACAAGGTGGACCTACGAGCAGTACTTC. This sequence encodes CASSRTRWTYEQYF.

The rearrangement links TRBV9 to TRBJ2-5; the D gene is possibly TRBD1 (5 bases). The CDR3 length is 14 residues. Germline CDR1 and CDR2: SGDLS and YYNGEE. V lost 4 bases and J lost 2, with 12 bases in between. CDR3 sequence: CASSPSTVQETQYF. The CDR3 DNA is TGTGCCAGCAGCCCGTCGACAGTACAAGAGACCCAGTACTTC.

This chain uses TRBV7-3 with TRBJ1-6, with TRBD1 matching over 7 bases. CDR3 length: 19 amino acids. CDR1 and CDR2 (germline): SGHTA, FQGTGA. The junction had 10 bases not matched to a gene; V was cut back by 2 bases and J by 0 bases. The CDR3 loop is CASSLGKGAMSSYNSPLHF. The DNA for the CDR3 is TGTGCCAGCAGCTTAGGTAAGGGGGCGATGAGCTCCTATAATTCACCCCTCCACTTT.

J is TRBJ1-6 and V is TRBV7-9; perhaps TRBD1 as D (6 bases). The CDR3 runs 14 residues. CDR1 and CDR2 (germline): SEHNR, FQNEAQ (reference sequence). Trimming cost V 2 bases and J 8 bases, with 10 bases left between them. Written as DNA, the CDR3 is TGTGCCAGCAGCTTACAGGGGTCTGATTCACCCCTCCACTTT. It codes for CASSLQGSDSPLHF.